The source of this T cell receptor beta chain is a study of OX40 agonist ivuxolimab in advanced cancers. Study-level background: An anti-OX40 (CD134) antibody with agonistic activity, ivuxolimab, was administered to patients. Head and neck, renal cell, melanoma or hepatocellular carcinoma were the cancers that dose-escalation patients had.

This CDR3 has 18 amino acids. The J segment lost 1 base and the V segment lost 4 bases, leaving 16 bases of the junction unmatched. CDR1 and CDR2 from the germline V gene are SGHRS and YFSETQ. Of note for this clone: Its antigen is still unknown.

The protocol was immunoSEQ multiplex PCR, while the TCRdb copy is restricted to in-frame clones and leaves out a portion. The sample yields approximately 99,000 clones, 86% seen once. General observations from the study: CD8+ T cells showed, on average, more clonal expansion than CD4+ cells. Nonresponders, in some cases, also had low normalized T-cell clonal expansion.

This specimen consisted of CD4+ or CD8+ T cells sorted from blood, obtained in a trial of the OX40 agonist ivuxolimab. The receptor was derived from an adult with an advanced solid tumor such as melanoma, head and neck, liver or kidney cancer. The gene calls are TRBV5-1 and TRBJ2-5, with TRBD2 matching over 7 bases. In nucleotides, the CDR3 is TGCGCCAGCAGCCTGGCTATTAGTCGCGGGGGTTCCCAAGAGACCCAGTACTTC. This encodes CASSLAISRGGSQETQYF.